The 5 T cell receptor beta chains presented below share a single source sample, sequenced in a study of CD8 T cells in ankylosing spondylitis. TCRdb passed the 5' RACE reads through MiXCR, listing each CDR3 protein once. Here the sample spans about 280,000 distinct CDR3 sequences, 20% being singletons. The material sequenced was blood, either unsorted or a sorted T cell fraction (not recorded which). The origin of the receptors is a male donor with ankylosing spondylitis or in good health (not recorded which).

This clonotype occurred a few times. This sequence joins TRBV27 and TRBJ2-1; D ambiguous. The V end lost 3 bases, the J end lost 9 bases, and 9 bases lay between the germline ends. Germline loops: CDR1 MNHEY, CDR2 SMNVEV (reference sequence). CDR3 length: 12 residues. CDR3 in amino acids: CASSFLDGEQFF. CDR3 coding DNA: TGTGCCAGCAGTTTCTTAGATGGTGAGCAGTTCTTC.

The J gene is TRBJ2-7, the V gene TRBV20-1; tentative D call: TRBD1 (6 bases). V lost 3 bases and J 6 bases, leaving 12 bases between the germline ends. Germline loops: CDR1 DFQATT, CDR2 SNEGSKA (reference sequence). CDR3 length equals 12 residues. The CDR3 loop reads CSASPGASEQYV. DNA for the CDR3: TGCAGTGCTAGCCCAGGGGCGAGCGAGCAGTACGTC.

This clonotype was counted many times. For the CDR3, the DNA is TGTGCCAGCAGCACGGGACGCATTTACAATGAGCAGTTCTTC. Its translation: CASSTGRIYNEQFF. The chain joins TRBV7-3 to TRBJ2-1; the D gene could be TRBD1 or TRBD2 (5 bases each). This CDR3 has 14 amino acids. CDR1 SGHTA and CDR2 FQGTGA come from the germline V gene. V shed 5 bases and J shed 4 bases, with 12 bases lying between them.

V and J are TRBV7-2 and TRBJ2-1, with a weak D call TRBD2 (6 bases). The V end was cut by 1 base, the J end by 3 bases, with 16 bases between. The CDR3 loop spans 17 amino acids. From germline, CDR1 is SGHTA and CDR2 FQGNSA. For the CDR3, the DNA is TGTGCCAGCAGCTTAGGTTGGATCGGGAGAGGCTACAATGAGCAGTTCTTC. Its protein is CASSLGWIGRGYNEQFF.

This clonotype was seen only a few times. This sequence joins TRBV20-1 and TRBJ1-6; no clear D. The length of the CDR3 is 14 residues. Germline V lookup: CDR1 DFQATT, CDR2 SNEGSKA (reference sequence). Trimming stripped 6 bases from V and 0 bases from J, with 9 bases between. This chain's CDR3 is CSAHDSSYNSPLHF. In DNA form, the CDR3 reads TGCAGTGCGCACGATAGCTCCTATAATTCACCCCTCCACTTT.